This entry lists 2 T cell receptor beta chains sequenced from one sample in a study of tumor-infiltrating lymphocytes in glioblastoma multiforme. Three nested ARM-PCR rounds with V-beta and C-beta primers built TCRB libraries. TCRdb processed the multiplex PCR reads anew with MiXCR; each CDR3 protein has one entry. This repertoire shows 8,500 to 10,000 distinct CDR3 sequences, less than 80% found once; its top ten account for 45% to 65%. The sample taken for sequencing was brain tumor tissue. These receptors were collected from a male donor with glioblastoma.

This clonotype was detected many times. V gene TRBV29-1 combines with J gene TRBJ1-2, with 9 bases matching TRBD1. The CDR3 is 11 amino acids. The V gene's germline CDR1 is SQVTM and CDR2 ANQGSEA. V shed 2 bases and J 13 bases; nucleotides not matched to a gene: 5. CDR3 sequence reads: CSVERTGAGTF. The CDR3 coding sequence is TGCAGCGTTGAACGGACAGGGGCCGGCACCTTC. Combining the CDR3 with reference TRBV29-1 and TRBJ1-2 gives the whole variable domain SAVISQKPSRDICQRGTSLTIQCQVDSQVTMMFWYRQQPGQSLTLIATANQGSEATYESGFVIDKFPISRPNLTFSTLTVSNMSPEDSSIYLCSVERTGAGTFGSGTRLTVV.

The rearrangement joins TRBV11-2 to TRBJ2-2, with 8 bases that match TRBD2. This CDR3 comprises 15 residues. The ends lost 4 bases at V and 6 bases at J; junction bases unmatched: 7. Germline V gene data show CDR1 as SGHAT and CDR2 as FQNNGV. CDR3 bases: TGTGCCAGCAGCTCCAGCCGGGAGGGAGCCGGGGAGCTGTTTTTT. Translation gives CASSSSREGAGELFF.